Below are 4 T cell receptor beta chains sequenced from a single sample in a study of beta chain features in type 1 diabetes. Reverse transcribing all isolated RNA meant expressed TCRB transcripts were sequenced. The protocol was immunoSEQ multiplex PCR, while the TCRdb copy is restricted to in-frame clones and leaves out a portion. This table has approximately 52,000 clones, under 75% appearing once. These TCRs' antigens remain unknown. Notes on the study in general: Shorter TCRB CDR3s, moderately but significantly so, marked every one of the four CD4+ subsets in Type 1 diabetes patients.

Material: stem cell memory CD4+ T cells from blood. The receptors were sampled from a woman in her 30s with type 1 diabetes.

This clone was counted a single time. The CDR3 reads CASLTQHSYEQYF. DNA of the CDR3: TGTGCCAGCCTTACACAGCACTCCTACGAGCAGTACTTC. V is TRBV28 and J is TRBJ2-7; no clear D gene. Trimming left V 8 bases short and J 0 bases short, with 11 bases between. CDR1 is MDHEN, CDR2 SYDVKM, per germline. The CDR3 spans 13 residues.

This sequence joins TRBV30 and TRBJ1-5; perhaps TRBD1 as D (6 bases). Trimming cost V 5 bases and J 3 bases, with 8 bases left between them. CDR3 size: 12 residues. From germline, CDR1 is GTSNPN and CDR2 SVGIG (reference sequence). CDR3 sequence: CAWSGVNQPQHF. The CDR3 nucleotides are TGTGCCTGGTCAGGGGTCAATCAGCCCCAGCATTTT.

This clone has only a few counts. The genes are TRBV21-1 and TRBJ1-1. TRBV21-1 is recorded as a pseudogene. The CDR3 runs 13 residues. CDR3 nucleotides: TGTGCCACCCTGGGGAGGGAAAACACTGAAGCTTTCTTT. Amino acid sequence: CATLGRENTEAFF.

The chain is built from TRBV23-1 and TRBJ1-5; D is ambiguous. TRBV23-1 is classed as an ORF, of uncertain function. This CDR3 region has 8 residues. Trimming cost V 10 bases and J 9 bases, with 4 bases left between them. DNA for the CDR3: TGCGCCACCATGCCCCAGCATTTT. This sequence encodes CATMPQHF.